Shown below are 18 T cell receptor beta chains from a single sample sequenced in a study of CD8+ T cells in alopecia areata. Extracted RNA was reverse transcribed, and the resulting cDNA served as sequencing template. TCRdb's table, derived via immunoSEQ multiplex PCR, lists solely in-frame clones and lacks some. The table lists 120,000 to 150,000 clones, roughly 60% of them singletons, with about 40% in the top ten. Sequenced input: CD8+ T cells sorted from blood. These receptors were obtained from a human donor in good health.

The chain uses TRBV30 and TRBJ1-1; D gene uncertain. This CDR3 has 13 residues. Trimming removed 0 bases at V and 4 bases at J, with 9 bases between. Per the germline V gene, CDR1 is GTSNPN and CDR2 is SVGIG (reference sequence). The CDR3 sequence is CAWSVGPATEAFF. DNA of the CDR3: TGTGCCTGGAGTGTAGGGCCCGCCACTGAAGCTTTCTTT.

This chain links TRBV25-1 with TRBJ1-2; D is undetermined. The CDR3 loop spans 13 amino acids. CDR1 MGHDK and CDR2 SYGVNS come from the germline V gene. V lost 4 bases and J lost 3, with 9 bases in between. As DNA, the CDR3 is TGTGCCAGCAGTGTCAGCAAGCACTATGGCTACACCTTC. It specifies CASSVSKHYGYTF.

The CDR3 nucleotides read TGTGCCAGCAGACAGGGGGTGGCAAATCAGCCCCAGCATTTT. Encoded protein: CASRQGVANQPQHF. The chain couples TRBV27 to TRBJ1-5, with TRBD1 identical over 8 bases. Trimming at V came to 6 bases and at J to 4 bases, leaving 5 bases not matched to a gene. The CDR3 length is 14 residues. Germline assignment: CDR1 MNHEY and CDR2 SMNVEV (reference sequence).

This sequence joins TRBV7-9 and TRBJ2-5; D possibly corresponds to TRBD2 (5 bases). CDR3 length: 13 amino acids. Germline CDR1 and CDR2: SEHNR and FQNEAQ (reference sequence). V was shortened by 5 bases and J by 5 bases, with 12 bases between the two germline ends. CDR3 sequence: CASSLMSGETQYF. In nucleotides, the CDR3 is TGTGCCAGCAGCCTTATGTCGGGGGAGACCCAGTACTTC.

The chain couples TRBV29-1 to TRBJ2-7, with 7 bases that match TRBD2. Germline CDR1 and CDR2: SQVTM and ANQGSEA. This CDR3 comprises 15 residues. Unmatched junction bases numbered 14, after V lost 7 bases and J lost 2 bases. The CDR3: CSADLGRGTTYEQYF. In nucleotides, the CDR3 is TGCAGCGCCGACCTTGGGAGGGGAACCACCTACGAGCAGTACTTC.

The CDR3 protein is CASSTGSHNEQFF. As DNA, the CDR3 is TGTGCCAGCAGTACAGGGTCCCACAATGAGCAGTTCTTC. The chain carries TRBV4-2 and TRBJ2-1; D is possibly TRBD1 (6 bases). The CDR3 length is 13 residues. Germline V gives CDR1 LGHNA, CDR2 YNFKEQ. The germline V and J ends were trimmed by 6 bases and 5 bases, with 11 bases remaining between them.

This chain connects TRBV7-9 to TRBJ2-7; 8 bases fit TRBD2. CDR3 length equals 13 residues. The V and J ends lost 5 bases and 5 bases, in that order; junction bases with no gene match: 5. Germline V gives CDR1 SEHNR, CDR2 FQNEAQ (reference sequence). DNA for the CDR3: TGTGCCAGCAGCCACCCGGGAGGGCACGAGCAGTACTTC. The encoded protein is CASSHPGGHEQYF.

This clone was seen a few times. The chain combines TRBV14 with TRBJ1-4; tentatively, D is TRBD1 (5 bases). The V gene lost 2 bases and the J gene lost 10 bases, with 23 bases spanning the gap. The CDR3 extends over 17 amino acids. Germline V gene lookup returns CDR1 SGHDN and CDR2 FVKESK. Here the CDR3 DNA reads TGTGCCAGCAGCCAAAGGGGAGGAGACAGAGCGGACGGAAAACTGTTTTTT. This translates into CASSQRGGDRADGKLFF.

The CDR3 loop reads CASSHGGPAQETQYF. The DNA for the CDR3 is TGTGCCAGCAGCCACGGGGGGCCGGCCCAAGAGACCCAGTACTTC. V usage is TRBV7-6 and J usage is TRBJ2-5; weak D call: TRBD2 (7 bases). V lost 5 bases to trimming and J lost 1 base, with 14 bases between them. Germline CDR1 and CDR2: SGHVS and FNYEAQ. The CDR3 consists of 15 residues.

The chain couples TRBV29-1 to TRBJ1-1; perhaps TRBD1 as D (5 bases). Germline V gene sequence: CDR1 SQVTM, CDR2 ANQGSEA. This CDR3 has 13 amino acids. Trimming removed 7 bases from V and 7 bases from J, with 19 bases in between. The CDR3 coding sequence is TGCAGCGCTCCTGGACACAAGCGGGGTGAAGCTTTCTTT. Translation: CSAPGHKRGEAFF.

The chain couples TRBV27 to TRBJ1-1; 8 bases match TRBD1. The V gene's germline CDR1 is MNHEY and CDR2 SMNVEV (reference sequence). The CDR3 contains 16 residues. The V segment lost 5 bases and the J segment 0 bases; nucleotides outside the gene matches: 8. The CDR3 DNA follows: TGTGCCAGCAGTACCTTCGGACAGGGCTTGAACACTGAAGCTTTCTTT. This translates into CASSTFGQGLNTEAFF.

The chain couples TRBV27 to TRBJ2-1; D uncertain. The CDR3 covers 12 residues. Germline CDR1 MNHEY, CDR2 SMNVEV (reference sequence). The germline V and J ends were trimmed by 5 bases and 9 bases, with 11 bases remaining between them. The DNA of the CDR3 is TGTGCCAGCAGTATTTTAGGAAGTGAGCAGTTCTTC. It specifies CASSILGSEQFF.

This clone was seen more than once but under ten times. This sequence joins TRBV19 and TRBJ2-7; D is ambiguous. V lost 3 bases to trimming and J lost 3 bases, with 9 bases between them. CDR1 is LNHDA and CDR2 is SQIVND in the germline V gene (reference sequence). The CDR3 is 13 amino acids. As DNA, the CDR3 is TGTGCCAGTAGTATCGAAGGAAACTACGAGCAGTACTTC. Translation gives CASSIEGNYEQYF.

V is TRBV2 and J is TRBJ1-5; D ambiguous. The length of the CDR3 is 15 residues. Germline CDR1 reads SNHLY; CDR2 reads FYNNEI. Trimming left V 0 bases short and J 5 bases short, with 11 bases between. CDR3 in DNA: TGTGCCAGCAGTGAAGCGTGGGGTGCGGATCAGCCCCAGCATTTT. Encoded protein: CASSEAWGADQPQHF.

This clone has more than one count but fewer than ten. The same CDR3 arises from other DNA sequences in this sample as well. CDR3 in DNA: TGTGCCAGCAGTGACTACGAGCAGTACTTC. This gives the protein CASSDYEQYF. This sequence joins TRBV2 and TRBJ2-7; D is uncertain. V was pared by 3 bases and J by 3 bases, with 0 bases between. Germline V CDR1 and CDR2: SNHLY, FYNNEI. The CDR3 is 10 amino acids. Combining the CDR3 with reference TRBV2 and TRBJ2-7 gives the whole variable domain EPEVTQTPSHQVTQMGQEVILRCVPISNHLYFYWYRQILGQKVEFLVSFYNNEISEKSEIFDDQFSVERPDGSNFTLKIRSTKLEDSAMYFCASSDYEQYFGPGTRLTVT.

The rearrangement uses TRBV7-9 and TRBJ2-7; the match to TRBD2 covers 13 bases. CDR3 size: 16 residues. Germline CDR1 and CDR2: SEHNR and FQNEAQ (reference sequence). Trimming cost V 4 bases and J 1 base; bases outside gene matches: 4. The DNA of the CDR3 is TGTGCCAGCAGCTCTAGGACTAGCGGGAGTTCCTACGAGCAGTACTTC. This sequence encodes CASSSRTSGSSYEQYF.

The gene calls are TRBV19 and TRBJ1-5; no definite D call. CDR3 size: 14 residues. With 4 bases removed from V and 0 bases from J, the gap between germline ends came to 7 bases. Germline-derived CDR1 and CDR2 are LNHDA and SQIVND (reference sequence). The CDR3 DNA reads TGTGCCAGTAGTAGCGTCGGTAGCAATCAGCCCCAGCATTTT. The encoded protein is CASSSVGSNQPQHF.

Only a few counts were recorded for this clone. The chain joins TRBV29-1 to TRBJ2-7; 8 nucleotides line up with TRBD1. The CDR3 consists of 14 residues. Germline V gene data show CDR1 as SQVTM and CDR2 as ANQGSEA. V shed 6 bases, J shed 1 base, and the junction held 8 bases outside the gene matches. CDR3 residues: CSVSLTGVSYEQYF. CDR3 sequence (DNA): TGCAGCGTCTCCTTGACAGGGGTATCCTACGAGCAGTACTTC.